The present T cell receptor beta chain was sequenced within a study of blood T cells in healthy people across ages. Using a J-beta primer mix together with a sample-barcoded 5' primer, a second PCR was run for about 7 to 12 cycles. Template switching added a 12-random-nucleotide identifier to every cDNA molecule. TCRdb called the 5' RACE reads again in MiXCR, with one record for every CDR3 protein. The sample records just over 1 million distinct CDR3 sequences, around 45% being singletons. The CDR3 has 9 amino acids. Per the germline V gene, CDR1 is MNHEY and CDR2 is SMNVEV (reference sequence). V was trimmed by 8 bases and J by 11 bases, leaving 7 bases between them.

The chain uses TRBV27 and TRBJ1-5; perhaps TRBD1 as D (5 bases). The source is a woman in her fifties or sixties in good health. Sequencing was done on a sample of blood. CDR3 bases: TGTGCCAGCGGGGCGTCCCAGCATTTT. Translated, it gives CASGASQHF.